The present T cell receptor beta chain was sequenced within a study of blood T cell repertoires in COVID-19. Study summary: Collection of acute and convalescent COVID-19 samples took place in the United States, Italy and Spain. From T cells, B-cell-depleted T cells, or PBMCs came the material, which was cDNA or gDNA.

This clone was seen only once. V shed 6 bases and J 4 bases; nucleotides not matched to a gene: 5. The germline CDR1 and CDR2 sequences are MDHEN and SYDVKM. This CDR3 region has 14 residues. Original analysis: By means of reference gene primer amplification, nucleated cell counts were estimated. Here immunoSEQ multiplex PCR was the method, and the copy in TCRdb shows in-frame clones only, minus some. V, J and clone size derive from that table, while D and trimming were established from the DNA sequence. Among roughly 92,000 clones listed, roughly 84% were seen once. V gene TRBV28 combines with J gene TRBJ2-2; 7 bases are a match to TRBD1. The TCR comes from a woman of 80 years or more with acute or convalescent COVID-19. Sequenced input: peripheral blood. CDR3 amino acids: CASSPGQITGELFF. The CDR3, as DNA: TGTGCCAGCAGCCCGGGACAGATCACCGGGGAGCTGTTTTTT.